One and the same sample provided the 19 T cell receptor beta chains below, sequenced in a study of T cell repertoires in aging, cancer and after chemotherapy. TCR beta rearrangements were amplified from peripheral blood genomic DNA. A mixed TRB-A/B primer pool amplified rearranged TRB by multiplex touch-down PCR. TCRdb used MiXCR to reprocess the multiplex PCR reads, holding one entry per CDR3 protein. The sample has 8,500 to 10,000 distinct CDR3 sequences, nearly 55% seen once; the top ten hold 20% to 25%. The sample comprised blood. These receptors were taken from a human donor in good health.

Turning to this clonotype: Possible read error: a much larger clone is one base away. This chain joins TRBV29-1 and TRBJ2-5; D is possibly TRBD2 (6 bases). CDR1 and CDR2 (germline): SQVTM, ANQGSEA. V lost 3 bases and J lost 6, with 11 bases in between. The CDR3 covers 12 residues. CDR3 sequence reads: CSVEAGRKTQYF. The CDR3 DNA is TGCAGCGTTGAGGCGGGACGGAAGACCCAGTACTTC.

The chain links TRBV20-1 to TRBJ1-4, with D possibly TRBD1 on 5 matching bases. This CDR3 contains 12 residues. Germline CDR1 reads DFQATT; CDR2 reads SNEGSKA (reference sequence). V was clipped by 6 bases and J by 7 bases, with 12 bases between them. The CDR3: CSARGGGEKLFF. The CDR3 DNA sequence: TGCAGTGCGCGGGGCGGTGGTGAAAAACTGTTTTTT.

This clonotype was observed a handful of times. The V gene is TRBV30, the J gene TRBJ2-1; the match to TRBD2 covers 10 bases. The ends lost 5 bases at V and 5 bases at J; junction bases unmatched: 6. Germline CDR1 GTSNPN, CDR2 SVGIG (reference sequence). The CDR3 totals 14 residues. DNA for the CDR3: TGTGCCTGGCATCCTACTAGCGGGGACAATGAGCAGTTCTTC. Encoded protein: CAWHPTSGDNEQFF.

The V gene is TRBV20-1, the J gene TRBJ2-7; D gene ambiguous. Germline CDR1 reads DFQATT; CDR2 reads SNEGSKA (reference sequence). The CDR3 is made up of 14 amino acids. V lost 8 bases, J lost 0 bases, and 17 bases lay in between. The DNA of the CDR3 is TGCAGTAAATTCGCGACGGGCGCCTCCTACGAGCAGTACTTC. Translating it yields CSKFATGASYEQYF.

This clonotype showed up just a few times. J is TRBJ1-1 and V is TRBV5-4; TRBD1 aligns across 7 bases. Trimming removed 4 bases from V and 8 bases from J; junction bases left unmatched: 5. The CDR3 spans 12 residues. CDR1 and CDR2 (germline): SGHNT, YYREEE (reference sequence). CDR3 sequence (DNA): TGTGCCAGCAGCCAGGGACAGCTAGAAGCTTTCTTT. Its translation is CASSQGQLEAFF.

The chain combines TRBV6-5 with TRBJ1-5; D is ambiguous. Germline V gene lookup returns CDR1 MNHEY and CDR2 SVGAGI. Trimming took 4 bases from V and 6 from J, leaving 16 bases between them. The CDR3 consists of 15 residues. The CDR3 DNA is TGTGCCAGCAGTTCGAAGGGAGTGCGGGCTCAGCCCCAGCATTTT. Residues: CASSSKGVRAQPQHF.

This clonotype has just a few counts. This chain joins TRBV5-6 and TRBJ1-6; D gene unclear. CDR1 is SGHDT and CDR2 is YYEEEE in the germline V gene. Trimming took off 0 bases at V and 0 bases at J, with 10 bases between the two ends. There are 17 residues in the CDR3. CDR3 sequence: CASSLGEKSSYNSPLHF. The CDR3 region has the DNA TGTGCCAGCAGCTTGGGTGAAAAAAGCTCCTATAATTCACCCCTCCACTTT.

The V gene is TRBV30, the J gene TRBJ2-1, with 7 bases aligning to TRBD2. The germline V gene encodes CDR1 GTSNPN and CDR2 SVGIG (reference sequence). Unmatched junction bases numbered 15, after V lost 8 bases and J lost 5 bases. The CDR3 spans 15 residues. The CDR3 here is CASSLPRSGDNEQFF. The CDR3 DNA reads as TGTGCCAGCAGCCTACCTCGGAGCGGGGACAATGAGCAGTTCTTC.

The table lists this clonotype with a few counts. This CDR3 is CAWSTGADYEQYF. CDR3 nucleotides: TGTGCCTGGTCCACAGGGGCAGACTACGAGCAGTACTTC. This chain links TRBV30 with TRBJ2-7; 7 positions match TRBD1. Germline CDR1 GTSNPN, CDR2 SVGIG (reference sequence). This CDR3 is 13 amino acids long. V lost 5 bases, J lost 3 bases, and 7 bases stayed unmatched.

This sequence joins TRBV27 and TRBJ2-7, with a possible D match to TRBD2 (7 bases). V was clipped by 5 bases and J by 7 bases, with 18 bases between them. Germline CDR1 reads MNHEY; CDR2 reads SMNVEV (reference sequence). The CDR3 has 14 amino acids. The CDR3 coding sequence is TGTGCCAGCAGTCTAAGGGAGGGGGATTATGAGCAGTACTTC. This gives the protein CASSLREGDYEQYF.

The chain employs TRBV5-6 and TRBJ1-5; 9 positions match TRBD1. Germline assignment: CDR1 SGHDT and CDR2 YYEEEE. The ends lost 4 bases at V and 4 bases at J; junction bases unmatched: 6. The CDR3 extends over 15 amino acids. CDR3 sequence reads: CASSRTGGGNQPQHF. In DNA, the CDR3 is TGTGCCAGCAGCCGCACAGGGGGCGGGAATCAGCCCCAGCATTTT.

This clonotype was counted a few times. Compared with germline, one end of the junction differs, possibly owing to a read error. The rearrangement joins TRBV19 to TRBJ2-1; 7 bases map to TRBD1. The CDR3 has 17 residues. Germline V gives CDR1 LNHDA, CDR2 SQIVND (reference sequence). The CDR3 sequence: CASSIDAGTVSFNEQFF. CDR3 nucleotides: TGTGCCAGTAGTATAGACGCCGGGACAGTATCCTTCAATGAGCAGTTCTTC. Together with reference TRBV19 and TRBJ2-1, the CDR3 gives the full variable domain: DGGITQSPKYLFRKEGQNVTLSCEQNLNHDAMYWYRQDPGQGLRLIYYSQIVNDFQKGDIAEGYSVSREKKESFPLTVTSAQKNPTAFYLCASSIDAGTVSFNEQFFGPGTRLTVL.

This chain connects TRBV18 to TRBJ1-5; 10 positions agree with TRBD1. Per the germline V gene, CDR1 is KGHSH and CDR2 is LQKENI. This CDR3 is 15 amino acids long. With V trimmed by 4 bases and J by 5 bases, 5 bases remained unmatched. The CDR3 DNA follows: TGTGCCAGCTCACTCCGGACAGGGGGGGATCAGCCCCAGCATTTT. This gives the protein CASSLRTGGDQPQHF.

The chain joins TRBV30 to TRBJ1-4, with D possibly matching TRBD1 (5 bases). The CDR3 runs to 14 residues. Germline CDR1 GTSNPN, CDR2 SVGIG (reference sequence). The ends were cut back, 1 base at V and 8 bases at J, with 14 bases in the middle. The CDR3 reads CAWSEGRRGEKLFF. CDR3 sequence (DNA): TGTGCCTGGAGTGAAGGGAGGAGGGGAGAAAAACTGTTTTTT. Combining the CDR3 with reference TRBV30 and TRBJ1-4 gives the whole variable domain SQTIHQWPATLVQPVGSPLSLECTVEGTSNPNLYWYRQAAGRGLQLLFYSVGIGQISSEVPQNLSASRPQDRQFILSSKKLLLSDSGFYLCAWSEGRRGEKLFFGSGTQLSVL.

The chain joins TRBV6-1 to TRBJ2-3, with D uncertain. The CDR3 runs to 15 residues. The ends were cut back, 3 bases at V and 5 bases at J, with 15 bases in the middle. Germline V lookup: CDR1 MNHNS, CDR2 SASEGT. The CDR3 is CASSEWQAREDTQYF. DNA of the CDR3: TGTGCCAGCAGTGAGTGGCAGGCCAGAGAAGATACGCAGTATTTT.

As to this clonotype: Its ends do not fully match the called genes, so a read error is possible. V and J are TRBV5-5 and TRBJ1-2, with 9 positions matching TRBD1. CDR1 and CDR2 (germline): SGHKS, YYEKEE (reference sequence). CDR3 size: 14 residues. In DNA, the CDR3 is TGCGCCAGCAGCAGCACGACAGGGGGAGATGGCTACACCTTC. Amino acid sequence: CASSSTTGGDGYTF.

The V call is TRBV6-5, the J call TRBJ2-2; D is uncertain. Germline CDR1 reads MNHEY; CDR2 reads SVGAGI. The CDR3 runs 14 residues. Trimming removed 2 bases from V and 1 base from J, with 5 bases in between. The CDR3 DNA sequence: TGTGCCAGCAGTTACATCAAGAACACCGGGGAGCTGTTTTTT. The encoded protein is CASSYIKNTGELFF.

This chain's CDR3 is CATSDRTGEAYTF. Here the CDR3 DNA reads TGTGCCACCAGTGACAGGACAGGGGAGGCCTACACCTTC. This sequence joins TRBV24-1 and TRBJ1-2; 9 positions agree with TRBD1. The CDR3 consists of 13 residues. Germline CDR1 KGHDR, CDR2 SFDVKD. Unmatched junction bases numbered 6, after V lost 4 bases and J lost 10 bases.

This clonotype was seen just once. The chain links TRBV10-2 to TRBJ2-3, with D perhaps TRBD2 (6 bases). This CDR3 spans 14 amino acids. Trimming took 4 bases from V and 2 from J, leaving 10 bases between them. CDR1 is WSHSY, CDR2 SAAADI, per germline. CDR3 region: CASSGGGTTDTQYF. In nucleotides, the CDR3 is TGCGCCAGCAGTGGAGGCGGGACCACAGATACGCAGTATTTT.